This entry is about one T cell receptor (beta chain). The CDR3 extends over 14 amino acids. V lost 7 bases, J lost 4 bases, and 9 bases stayed unmatched. From germline, CDR1 is SGDLS and CDR2 YYNGEE. This specimen belongs to a study of T cell changes during pregnancy in multiple sclerosis. Sequencing was performed with immunoSEQ multiplex PCR; in TCRdb, only in-frame clones are kept and a portion is missing. The profile shows 16,000 or so clones, around 95% of them singletons. The sample consisted of peripheral blood, taken in the third trimester of pregnancy. V and J are TRBV9 and TRBJ2-3; 7 bases map to TRBD2. This TCR was sampled from a female donor with multiple sclerosis, enrolled in a pregnancy study. CDR3 loop: CASGRGGRSDTQYF. In DNA form, the CDR3 reads TGTGCCAGCGGCCGGGGCGGGAGATCAGATACGCAGTATTTT.